These 23 T cell receptor beta chains were all obtained from the same sample, sequenced in a study of technical replicates of blood from several donors. TCRdb's copy holds only in-frame clones and misses some; the assay was immunoSEQ multiplex PCR. Found here are 70,000 to 80,000 clones, 92% of them singletons; the top ten hold over 0.35%. Sequences were obtained from T cells isolated from PBMCs. The receptors were sampled from a human donor in good health.

The genes are TRBV18 and TRBJ1-3; TRBD1 matches 7 bases. With 2 bases clipped from V and 4 bases from J, the junction kept 8 bases outside the gene matches. Per germline, CDR1 KGHSH and CDR2 LQKENI. The CDR3 covers 16 residues. CDR3 amino acids: CASSPTLTGVGNTIYF. As DNA, the CDR3 is TGTGCCAGCTCACCAACCCTTACAGGGGTCGGAAACACCATATATTTT. The variable domain in full, with the rest retrieved from reference TRBV18 and TRBJ1-3, is NAGVMQNPRHLVRRRGQEARLRCSPMKGHSHVYWYRQLPEEGLKFMVYLQKENIIDESGMPKERFSAEFPKEGPSILRIQQVVRGDSAAYFCASSPTLTGVGNTIYFGEGSWLTVV.

This clone was recorded only once. The chain carries TRBV27 and TRBJ2-1; D is undetermined. Germline V gene data show CDR1 as MNHEY and CDR2 as SMNVEV (reference sequence). The CDR3 extends over 13 amino acids. Deletions cut 3 bases from V and 6 bases from J, with 9 bases between. The CDR3 DNA reads as TGTGCCAGCAGTTTTTCGCTAGTCAATGAGCAGTTCTTC. This translates into CASSFSLVNEQFF.

The chain joins TRBV6-1 to TRBJ2-7; 7 bases are shared with TRBD1. The junction had 3 bases not matched to a gene; V was cut back by 7 bases and J by 3 bases. Germline values: CDR1 MNHNS, CDR2 SASEGT. This CDR3 has 12 residues. The CDR3 spells CASKSGGYEQYF. DNA of the CDR3: TGTGCCAGCAAGTCAGGGGGCTACGAGCAGTACTTC.

For this clone: At one of its ends the junction is not consistent with the germline gene, which may arise from a read error. The CDR3 DNA sequence: TGTGCCAGCAGTTTAGACCTAAGGACAGGGGGCACAGATACGCAGTATTTT. Amino acid sequence: CASSLDLRTGGTDTQYF. The rearrangement uses TRBV7-2 and TRBJ2-3, with TRBD1 matching 9 bases. The CDR3 has 17 amino acids. Germline CDR1 SGHTA, CDR2 FQGNSA.

V gene TRBV5-6 combines with J gene TRBJ1-5; possible D gene TRBD1, 5 bases. CDR3 length: 12 amino acids. V was pared by 1 base and J by 7 bases, with 6 bases between. CDR1 SGHDT and CDR2 YYEEEE come from the germline V gene. As DNA, the CDR3 is TGTGCCAGCAGCTTGCCAGGGCAGCCCCAGCATTTT. It is translated as CASSLPGQPQHF.

The J gene is TRBJ2-7, the V gene TRBV5-1; the match to TRBD1 covers 7 bases. Germline values: CDR1 SGHRS, CDR2 YFSETQ. This CDR3 is 14 amino acids long. The trim removed 4 bases at V and 3 bases at J, leaving 7 bases unmatched. In DNA, the CDR3 is TGCGCCAGCAGCCCTGGGGACAGAGTCTACGAGCAGTACTTC. Amino acid sequence: CASSPGDRVYEQYF.

The chain has TRBV5-1 and TRBJ1-4; 9 bases map to TRBD1. Germline lookup yields CDR1 SGHRS and CDR2 YFSETQ. CDR3 length: 14 residues. The junction had 3 bases not matched to a gene; V was cut back by 4 bases and J by 5 bases. The CDR3 DNA follows: TGCGCCAGCAGCACCGGGACAGGGAATGAAAAACTGTTTTTT. Residues: CASSTGTGNEKLFF.

This chain connects TRBV7-3 to TRBJ1-2; TRBD1 matches 9 bases. The CDR3 is 13 amino acids. Germline-derived CDR1 and CDR2 are SGHTA and FQGTGA. Trimming took 5 bases from V and 7 from J; bases not matched to a gene: 5. The DNA of the CDR3 is TGTGCCAGCAGCCCAGACAGGGGGGGTGGCTACACCTTC. It is translated as CASSPDRGGGYTF.

This chain links TRBV29-1 with TRBJ2-5, with TRBD1 matching 11 bases. From germline, CDR1 is SQVTM and CDR2 ANQGSEA. The trim removed 8 bases at V and 4 bases at J, leaving 9 bases unmatched. The CDR3 contains 14 residues. CDR3: CSTSGTGGIETQYF. The CDR3 DNA is TGCAGCACCTCCGGGACAGGGGGAATAGAGACCCAGTACTTC. Complete variable domain (other parts from reference TRBV29-1 and TRBJ2-5): SAVISQKPSRDICQRGTSLTIQCQVDSQVTMMFWYRQQPGQSLTLIATANQGSEATYESGFVIDKFPISRPNLTFSTLTVSNMSPEDSSIYLCSTSGTGGIETQYFGPGTRLLVL.

The J gene is TRBJ2-2, the V gene TRBV30; 9 positions agree with TRBD1. The CDR3 has 15 residues. The germline V gene encodes CDR1 GTSNPN and CDR2 SVGIG (reference sequence). J lost 4 bases, V lost 5 bases, and 8 bases had no gene match. The CDR3 nucleotides read TGTGCCTGGCCCTCAGGGACAGGGACCACCGGGGAGCTGTTTTTT. It yields the protein CAWPSGTGTTGELFF.

The V and J genes are TRBV4-1 and TRBJ2-2; D remains ambiguous. CDR3 length: 16 amino acids. The V end was cut by 2 bases, the J end by 5 bases, with 15 bases between. Germline CDR1 MGHRA, CDR2 YSYEKL. The CDR3 reads CASSQKQFIDTGELFF. For the CDR3, the DNA is TGCGCCAGCAGCCAAAAACAGTTCATCGATACCGGGGAGCTGTTTTTT.

The rearrangement uses TRBV11-2 and TRBJ2-2, with D perhaps TRBD1 (6 bases). Germline V gene data show CDR1 as SGHAT and CDR2 as FQNNGV. V lost 5 bases and J 2 bases, leaving 18 bases between the germline ends. This CDR3 spans 17 amino acids. This CDR3 is CASSTLTGYYNTGELFF. DNA for the CDR3: TGTGCCAGCAGCACCTTGACAGGTTATTATAACACCGGGGAGCTGTTTTTT.

The chain couples TRBV19 to TRBJ1-5; D remains ambiguous. V was trimmed by 7 bases and J by 4 bases, leaving 14 bases between them. The CDR3 covers 14 residues. CDR1 is LNHDA and CDR2 is SQIVND in the germline V gene (reference sequence). The CDR3 here is CASTGGRRNQPQHF. Here the CDR3 DNA reads TGTGCCAGTACGGGAGGGAGAAGGAATCAGCCCCAGCATTTT.

The rearrangement uses TRBV2 and TRBJ2-1; the match to TRBD2 covers 13 bases. The trim removed 6 bases at V and 6 bases at J, leaving 2 bases unmatched. The CDR3 totals 14 residues. Germline V gives CDR1 SNHLY, CDR2 FYNNEI. The CDR3, as DNA: TGTGCCAGCAGAGGGACTAGCGGGATCAATGAGCAGTTCTTC. This translates into CASRGTSGINEQFF.

This clone has a handful of counts. This chain connects TRBV7-9 to TRBJ1-1; no firm D call. The CDR3 is 10 residues long. Germline V gene data show CDR1 as SEHNR and CDR2 as FQNEAQ (reference sequence). V was shortened by 5 bases and J by 7 bases, with 5 bases between the two germline ends. DNA of the CDR3: TGTGCCAGCAGCCAAATTGAAGCTTTCTTT. Residues: CASSQIEAFF.

This clone was recorded a few times. The chain recombines TRBV2 with TRBJ2-3, with D possibly being TRBD2 (6 bases). The CDR3 covers 15 residues. Per the germline V gene, CDR1 is SNHLY and CDR2 is FYNNEI. V gave up 6 bases and J gave up 1 base, with 14 bases separating them. CDR3 loop: CASSRLEIGTDTQYF. DNA for the CDR3: TGTGCCAGCAGCAGACTAGAAATCGGCACAGATACGCAGTATTTT.

The genes are TRBV5-1 and TRBJ2-1; 8 nucleotides agree with TRBD2. CDR3 length equals 15 residues. Trimming at V came to 3 bases and at J to 14 bases, leaving 16 bases not matched to a gene. Germline V lookup: CDR1 SGHRS, CDR2 YFSETQ. CDR3 sequence reads: CASSSWGWAREGEFF. DNA of the CDR3: TGCGCCAGCAGCTCTTGGGGATGGGCCCGGGAGGGGGAGTTCTTC.

V usage is TRBV4-3 and J usage is TRBJ2-2; D gene unclear. This CDR3 spans 16 amino acids. Trimming removed 0 bases from V and 2 bases from J, with 10 bases in between. In germline, CDR1 is LGHNA, CDR2 YSLEER. The CDR3 reads CASSQDGEANTGELFF. CDR3 nucleotides: TGCGCCAGCAGCCAAGATGGTGAGGCAAACACCGGGGAGCTGTTTTTT.

The chain couples TRBV7-2 to TRBJ2-7; the D gene is possibly TRBD2 (5 bases). The CDR3 consists of 11 residues. The germline V and J ends were trimmed by 6 bases and 6 bases, with 9 bases remaining between them. Germline V gene sequence: CDR1 SGHTA, CDR2 FQGNSA. This CDR3 is CASRARGEQYF. The CDR3 DNA reads TGTGCCAGCAGAGCTCGGGGCGAGCAGTACTTC.

The chain is built from TRBV6-6 and TRBJ2-7, with TRBD1 identical over 8 bases. The CDR3 length is 14 residues. Trimming cost V 4 bases and J 3 bases; bases outside gene matches: 5. CDR1 is MNHNY, CDR2 SVGAGI, per germline (reference sequence). The CDR3 protein is CASSLTGAIYEQYF. In DNA form, the CDR3 reads TGTGCCAGCAGTTTGACAGGGGCGATCTACGAGCAGTACTTC.

The rearrangement joins TRBV28 to TRBJ2-6, with TRBD1 identical over 8 bases. V shed 7 bases and J 0 bases; nucleotides not matched to a gene: 5. Germline values: CDR1 MDHEN, CDR2 SYDVKM. The CDR3 is 16 residues long. The CDR3 nucleotides are TGTGCCAGCAACCCTGGACAGGGCTCTGGGGCCAACGTCCTGACTTTC. Its protein is CASNPGQGSGANVLTF. Looking up the rest from reference TRBV28 and TRBJ2-6 gives the full variable domain: DVKVTQSSRYLVKRTGEKVFLECVQDMDHENMFWYRQDPGLGLRLIYFSYDVKMKEKGDIPEGYSVSREKKERFSLILESASTNQTSMYLCASNPGQGSGANVLTFGAGSRLTVL.

J is TRBJ2-7 and V is TRBV19, with 7 bases that match TRBD1. CDR3 length: 14 amino acids. Germline CDR1 reads LNHDA; CDR2 reads SQIVND (reference sequence). The V and J ends lost 3 bases and 2 bases, in that order; junction bases with no gene match: 4. CDR3 sequence: CASSITGEAYEQYF. In nucleotides, the CDR3 is TGTGCCAGTAGTATTACAGGGGAAGCCTACGAGCAGTACTTC.

The chain employs TRBV10-3 and TRBJ2-3; perhaps TRBD2 as D (5 bases). The CDR3 extends over 13 amino acids. Germline-derived CDR1 and CDR2 are ENHRY and SYGVKD. V dropped 4 bases and J dropped 0 bases, with 5 bases sitting between them. This chain's CDR3 is CAISGGSTDTQYF. The DNA for the CDR3 is TGTGCCATCAGTGGCGGGAGCACAGATACGCAGTATTTT.